This T cell receptor (beta chain) was retrieved from a study of CD8 T cells in Susac syndrome. The CDR3 runs 14 residues. Germline loops: CDR1 MNHNS, CDR2 SASEGT. Trimming took off 6 bases at V and 7 bases at J, with 13 bases between the two ends. RNA totalling about 0.45 to 1 ug underwent reverse transcription with random hexamers. Across 54 Vbeta and 13 Jbeta, TCR beta CDR3 was amplified with immunoSEQ multiplex PCR. TCRdb passed the immunoSEQ multiplex PCR reads through MiXCR, listing each CDR3 protein once. Seen here are about 200,000 distinct CDR3 sequences, about 95% observed once, and the top ten hold 0.085% to 0.095%. TCR beta from blood CD8+ and CD4+ T cells was sequenced.

Material: CD4+ T cells from PBMCs. This chain joins TRBV6-1 and TRBJ2-6; D is undetermined. This clonotype was sampled from a human donor with multiple sclerosis. For the CDR3, the DNA is TGTGCCAGCAGGGCCACTTTTGTAGCCAACGTCCTGACTTTC. Translated: CASRATFVANVLTF.